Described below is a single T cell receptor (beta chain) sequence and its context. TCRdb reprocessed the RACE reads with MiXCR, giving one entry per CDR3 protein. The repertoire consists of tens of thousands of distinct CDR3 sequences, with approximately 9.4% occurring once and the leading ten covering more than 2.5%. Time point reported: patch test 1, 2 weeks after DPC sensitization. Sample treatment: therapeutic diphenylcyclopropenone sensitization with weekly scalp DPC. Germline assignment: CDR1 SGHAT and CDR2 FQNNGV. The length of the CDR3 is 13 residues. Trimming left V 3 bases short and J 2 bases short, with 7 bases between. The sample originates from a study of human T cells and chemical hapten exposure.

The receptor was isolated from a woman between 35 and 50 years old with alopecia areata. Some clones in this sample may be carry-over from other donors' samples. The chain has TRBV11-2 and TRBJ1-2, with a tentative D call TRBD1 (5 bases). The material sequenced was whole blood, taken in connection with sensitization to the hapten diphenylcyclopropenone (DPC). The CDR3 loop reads CASSFDRNYGYTF. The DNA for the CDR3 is TGTGCCAGCAGCTTCGACAGAAACTATGGCTACACCTTC.